This entry concerns a single T cell receptor (beta chain). The clone's antigen remains unknown. The input lacks base qualities; no much larger clone sits a single base away. CDR1 and CDR2 are drawn from the germline V gene (reference sequence): SGHNT, YYREEE. V is cut back by 1 base and J by 0 bases, with 7 bases in the junction unmatched. The CDR3, cysteine through phenylalanine, is 16 amino acids long. CDR3 DNA is the only sequence kept; it has 48 bases, read in frame from the first base. Receptor amplification or capture employed the immunoSEQ multiplex PCR assay. TCRdb took over this immuneACCESS table, retaining in-frame rearrangements with V and J assigned. Such tables are incomplete; in checked studies, under half of the missing clones stem from an unresolved V gene, and the remainder is unexplained. For this sample there are 12,000 to 15,000 clones; around three quarters appear just once. The ten biggest clones cover 11% to 15% of the sample.

The entry originates in a study of T cells after somatic rescue of genetic block (dated by TCRdb to 2020 to 2022). In terms of the full investigation: The study assessed how robust, over the long term, a T-cell system was when the system had developed through somatic rescue of a genetic block in T-cell development.

Sequenced material: peripheral blood mononuclear cells (PBMCs). The rearranged chain carries TRBV5-4 and TRBJ2-7; 7 middle bases align to TRBD2. The TCR originated in a boy aged 5-17 years. At the DNA level, the sequence is TGTGCCAGCAGCTTGTGGGGGGGGTCCAGCTCCTACGAGCAGTACTTC. This gives the protein CASSLWGGSSSYEQYF. Full variable domain (CDR3 extended with the reference TRBV5-4 and TRBJ2-7 proteins): ETGVTQSPTHLIKTRGQQVTLRCSSQSGHNTVSWYQQALGQGPQFIFQYYREEENGRGNFPPRFSGLQFPNYSSELNVNALELDDSALYLCASSLWGGSSSYEQYFGPGTRLTVT.